Following are 25 T cell receptor beta chains from one sample sequenced in a study of radiotherapy plus CTLA-4 blockade in lung cancer. Clones were read by immunoSEQ multiplex PCR, and TCRdb kept only the in-frame ones, dropping some. The data contain about 49,000 clones, 60% to 80% of them singletons. The sample here was peripheral blood, taken from a patient treated with radiotherapy plus ipilimumab. Every receptor here comes from a human donor with non-small cell lung cancer who had stable disease on radiotherapy plus ipilimumab.

V usage is TRBV7-8 and J usage is TRBJ2-7; 9 bases are shared with TRBD1. The CDR3 contains 15 residues. Germline values: CDR1 SGHVS, CDR2 FQNEAQ. V lost 5 bases to trimming and J lost 1 base; unmatched junction nucleotides: 6. Written as DNA, the CDR3 is TGTGCCAGCAGCCCCCGGGGACAGGGTTCCTACGAGCAGTACTTC. It is translated as CASSPRGQGSYEQYF.

With regard to this clone: An end of the junction differs from the germline gene, which may be a read error. V is TRBV5-4 and J is TRBJ1-6, with 8 bases aligning to TRBD1. Germline V gives CDR1 SGHNT, CDR2 YYREEE (reference sequence). This CDR3 contains 16 residues. This CDR3 reads CASSSGTGGKNSPLYF. CDR3 DNA sequence: TGTGCCAGCAGCTCCGGGACAGGCGGAAAAAATTCACCCCTCTACTTT.

The rearrangement links TRBV5-1 to TRBJ2-3, with 9 bases fitting TRBD2. Germline CDR1 SGHRS, CDR2 YFSETQ. The junction had 7 bases not matched to a gene; V was cut back by 0 bases and J by 5 bases. The CDR3 spans 16 residues. The CDR3 DNA reads TGCGCCAGCAGCTTGGAGCTAGCGGGGAGGGAAGATACGCAGTATTTT. It yields the protein CASSLELAGREDTQYF.

The genes are TRBV7-3 and TRBJ2-2; D ambiguous. There are 14 residues in the CDR3. The germline V gene has CDR1 SGHTA and CDR2 FQGTGA. The V and J ends lost 1 base and 1 base respectively, with 4 bases between them. CDR3 loop: CASSLIQNTGELFF. The CDR3 bases are TGTGCCAGCAGCTTAATCCAGAACACCGGGGAGCTGTTTTTT.

The rearrangement links TRBV9 to TRBJ1-5; no reliable D call. The germline V gene encodes CDR1 SGDLS and CDR2 YYNGEE. Trimming took 2 bases from V and 0 from J, leaving 6 bases between them. This CDR3 contains 14 residues. CDR3 DNA: TGTGCCAGCAGCGTGAGTAATAGCAATCAGCCCCAGCATTTT. Protein: CASSVSNSNQPQHF.

The chain employs TRBV9 and TRBJ1-2; D is undetermined. Trimming shortened V by 0 bases and J by 0 bases, and 3 bases separated the two germline ends. The germline CDR1 and CDR2 sequences are SGDLS and YYNGEE. The CDR3 runs to 13 residues. The chain's CDR3 is CASSVGSNYGYTF. As DNA, the CDR3 is TGTGCCAGCAGCGTAGGATCTAACTATGGCTACACCTTC.

The genes are TRBV28 and TRBJ1-3; D remains ambiguous. This CDR3 is 15 amino acids long. Trimming stripped 2 bases from V and 0 bases from J, with 8 bases between. Per germline, CDR1 MDHEN and CDR2 SYDVKM. CDR3 region: CASSLARSSGNTIYF. The CDR3 DNA reads TGTGCCAGCAGTTTAGCGAGGAGCTCTGGAAACACCATATATTTT.

A word on this clone: The same CDR3 is also encoded by other DNA sequences in this sample. The chain recombines TRBV6-1 with TRBJ2-3, with no clear D. V gave up 2 bases and J gave up 6 bases, with 3 bases separating them. Germline CDR1 is MNHNS and CDR2 is SASEGT. The CDR3 runs to 11 residues. DNA for the CDR3: TGTGCCAGCAGTGAATTGGATACGCAGTATTTT. Translating gives CASSELDTQYF.

The chain employs TRBV7-2 and TRBJ1-2; tentatively, D is TRBD1 (6 bases). The V end lost 7 bases, the J end lost 0 bases, and 12 bases lay between the germline ends. The CDR3 totals 14 residues. Germline-derived CDR1 and CDR2 are SGHTA and FQGNSA. The CDR3 loop is CASIQDSANYGYTF. The CDR3 region has the DNA TGTGCCAGCATCCAGGACAGTGCTAACTATGGCTACACCTTC.

The rearrangement joins TRBV10-3 to TRBJ1-1, with 9 bases matching TRBD1. The CDR3 has 13 residues. The germline CDR1 and CDR2 sequences are ENHRY and SYGVKD. The V and J ends lost 9 bases and 1 base, in that order; junction bases with no gene match: 3. In nucleotides, the CDR3 is TGTGCCATTCAACAGGGGGCGAACACTGAAGCTTTCTTT. This sequence encodes CAIQQGANTEAFF.

The chain employs TRBV7-2 and TRBJ2-5, with D possibly being TRBD1 or TRBD2 (5 bases each). This CDR3 comprises 15 residues. V shed 6 bases and J shed 5 bases, with 19 bases lying between them. CDR1 and CDR2 from the germline V gene are SGHTA and FQGNSA. CDR3 nucleotides: TGTGCCAGCAGTTACGGGACCCTGGAGGTCGAGACCCAGTACTTC. Protein: CASSYGTLEVETQYF.

The V gene is TRBV5-1, the J gene TRBJ2-2; TRBD2 agrees at 10 bases. The CDR3 spans 16 residues. Trimming removed 5 bases from V and 1 base from J; junction bases left unmatched: 5. Germline loops: CDR1 SGHRS, CDR2 YFSETQ. Written as DNA, the CDR3 is TGCGCCAGCAGGAGCGGGGGGGCTCTGAACACCGGGGAGCTGTTTTTT. Its protein product is CASRSGGALNTGELFF.

The V gene is TRBV5-1, the J gene TRBJ2-3; TRBD2 matches at 14 bases. The germline V gene has CDR1 SGHRS and CDR2 YFSETQ. V lost 3 bases, J lost 3 bases, and 6 bases stayed unmatched. The CDR3 is 17 residues long. The DNA for the CDR3 is TGCGCCAGCAGCTCGGGGACTAGCGGGGGCCGAACAGATACGCAGTATTTT. Amino acids: CASSSGTSGGRTDTQYF.

The chain carries TRBV28 and TRBJ1-2; a possible D gene is TRBD1 (6 bases). The CDR3 spans 14 residues. Germline V CDR1 and CDR2: MDHEN, SYDVKM. Trimming took off 6 bases at V and 0 bases at J, with 11 bases between the two ends. The CDR3 reads CASRKQGANYGYTF. The CDR3 DNA reads TGTGCCAGCAGGAAACAGGGTGCTAACTATGGCTACACCTTC.

The CDR3 DNA follows: TGTGCCAGCAGCCAAGAACAGCGCAATACGCAGTATTTT. The encoded protein is CASSQEQRNTQYF. The chain links TRBV14 to TRBJ2-3; D remains ambiguous. Trimming stripped 0 bases from V and 7 bases from J, with 8 bases between. This CDR3 contains 13 residues. CDR1 and CDR2 from the germline V gene are SGHDN and FVKESK.

This clone was observed once. V and J are TRBV5-1 and TRBJ1-2; D remains unclear. CDR3 length equals 14 residues. CDR1 and CDR2 from the germline V gene are SGHRS and YFSETQ. With 0 bases removed from V and 8 bases from J, the gap between germline ends came to 14 bases. This CDR3 reads CASSLGAREGGYTF. CDR3 coding DNA: TGCGCCAGCAGCTTGGGGGCACGAGAGGGAGGCTACACCTTC.

The chain carries TRBV18 and TRBJ2-1; 8 positions agree with TRBD1. Germline assignment: CDR1 KGHSH and CDR2 LQKENI. The CDR3 extends over 16 amino acids. Trimming took 4 bases from V and 4 from J; bases not matched to a gene: 9. The CDR3 here is CASSLIAGTGYNEQFF. Here the CDR3 DNA reads TGTGCCAGCTCACTGATCGCCGGGACAGGATACAATGAGCAGTTCTTC.

The chain has TRBV6-4 and TRBJ1-1; maybe TRBD1 (5 bases). In germline, CDR1 is MRHNA, CDR2 SNTAGT. The CDR3 is 12 amino acids. Trimming removed 8 bases at V and 0 bases at J, with 7 bases between. The chain's CDR3 is CASGTLNTEAFF. In nucleotides, the CDR3 is TGTGCCAGCGGGACGTTGAACACTGAAGCTTTCTTT.

To note about this clone: Other DNA sequences in this specimen translate into the identical CDR3. The chain joins TRBV28 to TRBJ2-5; 9 bases align to TRBD2. The V gene end was trimmed by 2 bases and the J gene end by 5 bases; junction bases not matched to a gene: 6. The CDR3 runs to 15 residues. Germline CDR1 reads MDHEN; CDR2 reads SYDVKM. The CDR3 sequence is CASSLRRGGGETQYF. The CDR3 nucleotides read TGTGCCAGCAGTTTACGGCGGGGGGGCGGGGAGACCCAGTACTTC.

This chain links TRBV7-7 with TRBJ2-5, with 15 positions matching TRBD2. Germline CDR1 is SSHAT and CDR2 is FNYEAQ (reference sequence). V was pared by 8 bases and J by 5 bases, with 6 bases of the junction left unmatched. The CDR3 has 15 amino acids. CDR3 coding DNA: TGTGCCAGCGGACTAGCGGGGGGGCCGATGGAGACCCAGTACTTC. Protein sequence: CASGLAGGPMETQYF.

The chain is built from TRBV29-1 and TRBJ2-1; D is ambiguous. Trimming stripped 4 bases from V and 2 bases from J, with 12 bases between. The CDR3 is 14 residues long. Germline CDR1 reads SQVTM; CDR2 reads ANQGSEA. The CDR3 DNA reads as TGCAGCGTTGTGACCGTCCAAACCTACAATGAGCAGTTCTTC. Its protein product is CSVVTVQTYNEQFF.

V and J are TRBV6-1 and TRBJ1-2; no clear D gene. The CDR3 sequence is 10 residues long. CDR1 and CDR2 (germline): MNHNS, SASEGT. V lost 6 bases and J lost 7, with 6 bases in between. The chain's CDR3 is CASSRVGYTF. CDR3 nucleotides: TGTGCCAGCAGCCGGGTTGGCTACACCTTC.

The V gene is TRBV6-1, the J gene TRBJ2-7; TRBD1 matches 8 bases. Trimming at V came to 1 base and at J to 3 bases, leaving 8 bases not matched to a gene. The CDR3 is made up of 16 amino acids. CDR1 and CDR2 from the germline V gene are MNHNS and SASEGT. CDR3 sequence: CASSEGWDRPFYEQYF. CDR3 DNA sequence: TGTGCCAGCAGTGAAGGGTGGGACAGGCCCTTCTACGAGCAGTACTTC.

The chain recombines TRBV2 with TRBJ1-5, with D maybe TRBD1 (5 bases). V was pared by 7 bases and J by 0 bases, with 10 bases between. The CDR3 length is 14 residues. Germline V gene sequence: CDR1 SNHLY, CDR2 FYNNEI. The CDR3: CASKDSNSNQPQHF. Written as DNA, the CDR3 is TGTGCCAGCAAAGACAGCAATAGCAATCAGCCCCAGCATTTT.

The rearrangement joins TRBV18 to TRBJ2-5, with 9 bases identical to TRBD2. In germline, CDR1 is KGHSH, CDR2 LQKENI. The CDR3 has 19 amino acids. Trimming at V came to 1 base and at J to 1 base, leaving 13 bases not matched to a gene. CDR3 in amino acids: CASSPRRLAGSSGQETQYF. CDR3 coding DNA: TGTGCCAGCTCACCACGAAGGCTAGCGGGATCTTCTGGCCAAGAGACCCAGTACTTC.